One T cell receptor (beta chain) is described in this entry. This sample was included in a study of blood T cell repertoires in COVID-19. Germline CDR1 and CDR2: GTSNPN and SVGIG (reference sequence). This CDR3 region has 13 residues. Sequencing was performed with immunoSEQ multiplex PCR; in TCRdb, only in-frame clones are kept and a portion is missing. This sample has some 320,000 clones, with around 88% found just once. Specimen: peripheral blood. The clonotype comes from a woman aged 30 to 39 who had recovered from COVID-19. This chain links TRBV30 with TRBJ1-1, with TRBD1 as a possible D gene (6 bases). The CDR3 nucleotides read TGTGGCGCGGACAGCTACTTGAACACTGAAGCTTTCTTT. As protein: CGADSYLNTEAFF.